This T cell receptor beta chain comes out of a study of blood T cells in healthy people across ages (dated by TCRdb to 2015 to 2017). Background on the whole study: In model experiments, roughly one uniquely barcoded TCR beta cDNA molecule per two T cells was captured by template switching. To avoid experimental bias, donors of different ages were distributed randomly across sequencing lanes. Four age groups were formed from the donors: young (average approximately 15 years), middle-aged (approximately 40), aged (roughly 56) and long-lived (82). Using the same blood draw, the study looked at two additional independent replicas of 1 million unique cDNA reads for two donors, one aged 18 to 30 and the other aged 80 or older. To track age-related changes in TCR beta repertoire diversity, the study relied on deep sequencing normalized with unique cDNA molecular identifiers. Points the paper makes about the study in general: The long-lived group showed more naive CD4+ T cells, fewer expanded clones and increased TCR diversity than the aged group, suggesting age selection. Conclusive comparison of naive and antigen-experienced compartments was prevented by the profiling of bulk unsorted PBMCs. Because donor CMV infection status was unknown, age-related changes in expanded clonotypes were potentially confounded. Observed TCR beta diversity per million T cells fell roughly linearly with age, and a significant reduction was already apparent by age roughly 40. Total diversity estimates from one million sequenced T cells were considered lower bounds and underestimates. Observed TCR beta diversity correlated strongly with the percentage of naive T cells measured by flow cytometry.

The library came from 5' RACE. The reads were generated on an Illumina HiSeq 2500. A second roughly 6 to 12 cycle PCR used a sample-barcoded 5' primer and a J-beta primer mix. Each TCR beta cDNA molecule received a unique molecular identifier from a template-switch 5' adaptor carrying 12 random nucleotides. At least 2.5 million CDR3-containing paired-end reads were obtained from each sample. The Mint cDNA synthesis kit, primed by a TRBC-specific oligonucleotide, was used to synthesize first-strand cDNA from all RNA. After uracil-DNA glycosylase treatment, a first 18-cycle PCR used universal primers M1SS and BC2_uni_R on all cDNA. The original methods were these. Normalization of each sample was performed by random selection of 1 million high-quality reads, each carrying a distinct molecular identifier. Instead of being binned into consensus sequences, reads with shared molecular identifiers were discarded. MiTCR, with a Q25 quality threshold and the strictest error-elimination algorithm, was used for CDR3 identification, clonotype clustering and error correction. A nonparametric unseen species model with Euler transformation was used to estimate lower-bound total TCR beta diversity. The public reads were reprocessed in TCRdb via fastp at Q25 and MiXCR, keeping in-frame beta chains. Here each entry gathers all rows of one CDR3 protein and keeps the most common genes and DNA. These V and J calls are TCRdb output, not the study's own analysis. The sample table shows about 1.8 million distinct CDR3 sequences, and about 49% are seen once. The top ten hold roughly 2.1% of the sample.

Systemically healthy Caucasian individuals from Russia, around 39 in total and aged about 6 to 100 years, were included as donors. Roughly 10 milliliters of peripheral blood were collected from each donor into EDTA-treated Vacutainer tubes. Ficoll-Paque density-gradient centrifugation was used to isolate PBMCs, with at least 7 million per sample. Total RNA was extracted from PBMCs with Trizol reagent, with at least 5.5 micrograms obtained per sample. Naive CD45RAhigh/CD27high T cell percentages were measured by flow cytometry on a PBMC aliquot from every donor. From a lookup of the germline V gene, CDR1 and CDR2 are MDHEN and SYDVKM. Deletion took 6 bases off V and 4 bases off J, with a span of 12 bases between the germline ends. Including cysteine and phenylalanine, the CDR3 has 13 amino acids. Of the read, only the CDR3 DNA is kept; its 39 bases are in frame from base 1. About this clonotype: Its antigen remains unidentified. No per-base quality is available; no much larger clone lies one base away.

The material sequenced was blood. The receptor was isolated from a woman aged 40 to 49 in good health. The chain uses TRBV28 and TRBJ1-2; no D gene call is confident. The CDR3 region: CASSRVGAYGYTF. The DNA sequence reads TGTGCCAGCAGCCGCGTTGGTGCCTATGGCTACACCTTC.